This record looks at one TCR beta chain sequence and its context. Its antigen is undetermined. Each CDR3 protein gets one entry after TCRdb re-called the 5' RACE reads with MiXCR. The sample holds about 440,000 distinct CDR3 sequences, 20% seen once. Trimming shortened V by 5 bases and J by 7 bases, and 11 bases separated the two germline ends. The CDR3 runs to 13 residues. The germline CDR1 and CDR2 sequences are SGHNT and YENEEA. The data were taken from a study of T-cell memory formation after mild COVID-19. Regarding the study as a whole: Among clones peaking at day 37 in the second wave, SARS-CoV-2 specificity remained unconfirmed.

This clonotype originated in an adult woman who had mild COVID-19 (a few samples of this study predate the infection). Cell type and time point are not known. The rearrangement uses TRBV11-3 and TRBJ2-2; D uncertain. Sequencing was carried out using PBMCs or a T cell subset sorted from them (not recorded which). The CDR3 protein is CASSHLESGELFF. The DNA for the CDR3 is TGTGCCAGCAGCCACCTAGAGAGCGGGGAGCTGTTTTTT.